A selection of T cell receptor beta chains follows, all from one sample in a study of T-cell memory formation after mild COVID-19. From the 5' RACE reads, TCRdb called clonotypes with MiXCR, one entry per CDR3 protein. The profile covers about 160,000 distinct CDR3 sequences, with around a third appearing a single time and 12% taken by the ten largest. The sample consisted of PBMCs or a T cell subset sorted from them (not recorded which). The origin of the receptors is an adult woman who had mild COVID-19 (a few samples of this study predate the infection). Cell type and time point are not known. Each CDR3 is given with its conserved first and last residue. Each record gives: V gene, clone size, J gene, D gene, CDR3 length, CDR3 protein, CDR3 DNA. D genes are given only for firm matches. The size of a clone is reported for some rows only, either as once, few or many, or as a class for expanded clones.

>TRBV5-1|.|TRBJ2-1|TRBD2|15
CASSLAVSGGNEQFF
TGCGCCAGCAGCTTGGCCGTAAGCGGGGGCAATGAGCAGTTCTTC
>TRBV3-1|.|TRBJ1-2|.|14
CASSPGQFLYGYTF
TGTGCCAGCAGCCCCGGACAGTTCCTATATGGCTACACCTTC
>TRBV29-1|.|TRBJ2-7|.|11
CSVVYSYEQYF
TGCAGCGTCGTTTATAGCTACGAGCAGTACTTC
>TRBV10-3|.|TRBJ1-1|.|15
CAISESQDLNTEAFF
TGTGCCATCAGTGAGTCACAGGATTTGAACACTGAAGCTTTCTTT
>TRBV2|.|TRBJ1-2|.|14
CASSETAANYGYTF
TGTGCCAGCAGTGAAACGGCAGCCAACTATGGCTACACCTTC
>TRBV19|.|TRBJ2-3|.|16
CASSILATRAQDTQYF
TGTGCCAGTAGTATCCTAGCAACCAGGGCCCAGGATACGCAGTATTTT
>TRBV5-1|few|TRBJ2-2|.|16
CASSLAGPGNTGELFF
TGCGCCAGCAGCTTGGCCGGGCCAGGGAACACCGGGGAGCTGTTTTTT
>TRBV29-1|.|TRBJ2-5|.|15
CSALPQKGLSETQYF
TGCAGCGCCCTACCTCAAAAGGGGTTGTCGGAGACCCAGTACTTC
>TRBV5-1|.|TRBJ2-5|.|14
CASSLSVGEETQYF
TGCGCCAGCAGCTTATCCGTCGGAGAAGAGACCCAGTACTTC
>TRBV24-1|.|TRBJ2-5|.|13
CATSRQGLETQYF
TGTGCCACCAGCCGACAAGGGTTAGAGACCCAGTACTTC
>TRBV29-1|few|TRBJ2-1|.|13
CSAAVGAGDEQFF
TGCAGCGCCGCTGTGGGGGCCGGCGATGAGCAGTTCTTC
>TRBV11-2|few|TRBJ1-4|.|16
CASSSQMDGPNEKLFF
TGTGCCAGCAGCTCACAAATGGACGGTCCTAATGAAAAACTGTTTTTT
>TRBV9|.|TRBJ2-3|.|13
CASSLSWADTQYF
TGTGCCAGCAGCCTTAGCTGGGCGGATACGCAGTATTTT
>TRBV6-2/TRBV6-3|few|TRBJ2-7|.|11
CASSHGSTGYF
TGTGCCAGCAGTCACGGCTCGACTGGGTACTTC
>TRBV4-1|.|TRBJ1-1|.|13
CASSRGMGGEAFF
TGCGCCAGCAGCAGGGGTATGGGGGGAGAAGCTTTCTTT
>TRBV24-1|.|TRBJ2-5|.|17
CATSDFRGGGGQETQYF
TGTGCCACCAGTGATTTTAGGGGAGGGGGCGGACAAGAGACCCAGTACTTC
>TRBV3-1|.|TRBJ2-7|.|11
CASSQSREQYF
TGTGCCAGCAGCCAAAGCCGCGAGCAGTACTTC
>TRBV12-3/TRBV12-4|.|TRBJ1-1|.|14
CASSFSGRFTEAFF
TGTGCCAGCAGTTTCTCAGGGAGGTTCACTGAAGCTTTCTTT
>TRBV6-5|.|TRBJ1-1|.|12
CASSNGGTEAFF
TGTGCCAGCAGCAACGGAGGCACTGAAGCTTTCTTT
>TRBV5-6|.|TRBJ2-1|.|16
CASSLGLPASIDEQFF
TGTGCCAGCAGCCTGGGACTTCCAGCGTCGATCGATGAGCAGTTCTTC
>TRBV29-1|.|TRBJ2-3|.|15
CSACLRARSADTQYF
TGCAGCGCTTGTCTGAGGGCCAGGAGCGCAGATACGCAGTATTTT
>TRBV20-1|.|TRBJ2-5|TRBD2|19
CSARDGGGLAGGVQETQYF
TGCAGTGCTAGAGATGGTGGGGGACTAGCGGGAGGGGTCCAAGAGACCCAGTACTTC
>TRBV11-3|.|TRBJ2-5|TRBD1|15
CASSLGDSLQETQYF
TGTGCCAGCAGCTTAGGGGACAGCCTCCAAGAGACCCAGTACTTC
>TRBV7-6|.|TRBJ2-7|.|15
CASSLGLGLDYEQYF
TGTGCCAGCAGCTTAGGCCTGGGCCTAGATTACGAGCAGTACTTC
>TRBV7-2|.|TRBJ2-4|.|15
CASSLRGTTKNIQYF
TGTGCCAGCAGCTTACGGGGTACAACCAAAAACATTCAGTACTTC
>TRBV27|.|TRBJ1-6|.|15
CASSPWSSYNSPLHF
TGTGCCAGCAGCCCCTGGAGCTCCTATAATTCACCCCTCCACTTT